The sample holds many counts of the clone carrying this TCR beta chain. Antigen unknown. Germline V gene sequence: CDR1 SQVTM, CDR2 ANQGSEA. This CDR3 has 11 amino acids. V shed 8 bases and J shed 8 bases, with 15 bases lying between them. TCR beta CDR3 sequences were amplified from RNA transcripts. Carried out on the TCR CDR3, a first-round RT-PCR used the HTBI primer set. TCRdb processed the multiplex PCR reads anew with MiXCR; each CDR3 protein has one entry. In the table there are fewer than 650,000 distinct CDR3 sequences, about 45% of which are singletons. The sample originates from a study of T cells in Graves' hyperthyroidism and ophthalmopathy. Study-wide results and caveats: Classification by a 13 V-J model distinguished ophthalmopathy from stable hyperthyroidism. Most expanded thyroid clonotypes above 0.001 also appeared in blood.

The chain carries TRBV29-1 and TRBJ1-2, with a weak D call TRBD1 (5 bases). The sequenced sample was peripheral blood or thyroid tissue (not recorded which). The clonotype was recovered from an adult woman with Graves' disease, either hyperthyroidism or ophthalmopathy (not recorded which). CDR3 nucleotides: TGCAGCCTCTGGGGGACGGGCGGCTACACCTTC. Encoded protein: CSLWGTGGYTF.